This T cell receptor beta chain was profiled in a study of shared clonotypes between healthy human individuals. General study results and limits: Large sequencing depth failed to make sorted-subset sequencing complete, rarefaction showed.

The DNA input per sorted-subset replicate PCR was about 180 ng, corresponding to roughly 31,000 T cell genomes. Some clones are missing from TCRdb's copy, which holds only in-frame ones; the method was immunoSEQ multiplex PCR. Here the sample spans some 1,400,000 clones, approximately 96% being singletons. The ends were cut back, 4 bases at V and 2 bases at J, with 12 bases in the middle. The CDR3 has 14 amino acids. Germline CDR1 KGHSH, CDR2 LQKENI. The table lists this clone with a count of one. Its matching antigen is unknown. This clonotype originated in a man aged 25-45 years in good health. The sequencing input was naive CD4+ T cells sorted from blood. Subset specified: CD45RA+ positively selected. The V gene is TRBV18, the J gene TRBJ2-7; D is possibly TRBD1 (5 bases). CDR3 region: CASSQTDNTYEQYF. CDR3 bases: TGTGCCAGCTCACAAACGGACAATACCTACGAGCAGTACTTC.